These T cell receptor beta chains were read from a single sample in a study of blood T cell repertoires in COVID-19. The data were produced by immunoSEQ multiplex PCR, yet TCRdb's version contains in-frame clones alone and is incomplete. The sample lists hundreds of thousands of clones; 75% to 90% were seen once. The sequenced sample consisted of peripheral blood. Receptor source: a man younger than 35 with COVID-19, enrolled during active disease. Both conserved end residues are part of each CDR3. A D gene is named only where the DNA matches it firmly. Some rows have no size entry. The others give once, few or many, or a class for an expanded clone.

J gene | V gene | clone size | D gene | CDR3 DNA | CDR3 protein
TRBJ1-2 | TRBV11-2 | few | TRBD1 | TGTGCCAGCAGCTTAGATGTAGCAGGGGGCATCTATGGCTACACCTTC | CASSLDVAGGIYGYTF
TRBJ2-1 | TRBV3-1/TRBV3-2 | . | . | TGTGCCAGCAGACATACCTCCTACAATGAGCAGTTCTTC | CASRHTSYNEQFF
TRBJ2-1 | TRBV19 | . | TRBD1 | TGTGCCAGTAGTATGAGCCTCGGGACAGGGTTCAATGAGCAGTTCTTC | CASSMSLGTGFNEQFF
TRBJ2-1 | TRBV18 | . | TRBD2 | TGTGCCAGCTCACCTCTAGCGGGGGGGCAGGACAATGAGCAGTTCTTC | CASSPLAGGQDNEQFF
TRBJ2-5 | TRBV4-2 | . | TRBD2 | TGTGCCAGCAGCCAAGATAAGGCGAGCGGGGGGACGGGGACCCAGTACTTC | CASSQDKASGGTGTQYF
TRBJ1-1 | TRBV28 | . | . | TGTGCCAGCAGTGGGGTTGGGGGCAACACTGAAGCTTTCTTT | CASSGVGGNTEAFF
TRBJ1-4 | TRBV25-1 | . | . | TGTGCCAGTGCCCAGGGTTTTAATGAAAAACTGTTTTTT | CASAQGFNEKLFF
TRBJ2-1 | TRBV24-1 | . | . | TGTGCCACCAGTGATTATTTGCGGACAGAGATCAATGAGCAGTTCTTC | CATSDYLRTEINEQFF
TRBJ1-6 | TRBV6-5 | . | TRBD1 | TGTGCCAGCTCCGCCCGGGGACAGACTAATTCACCCCTCCACTTT | CASSARGQTNSPLHF
TRBJ1-6 | TRBV3-1/TRBV3-2 | . | . | TGTGCCAGCAGCCAAGTAGCGCAGGGGAGTTCACCCCTCCACTTT | CASSQVAQGSSPLHF
TRBJ2-7 | TRBV4-1 | . | TRBD2 | TGCGCCAGCAGCCAAGCTAGCGGAAGCTCCTACGAGCAGTACTTC | CASSQASGSSYEQYF
TRBJ2-1 | TRBV4-2 | . | . | TGTGCCAGCAGCCTCTACGGCCGGGAGAGCTCCTACAATGAGCAGTTCTTC | CASSLYGRESSYNEQFF
TRBJ2-1 | TRBV15 | . | TRBD2 | TGTGCCACCAGAACTAGCGGGAGGGCCGGTGAGCAGTTCTTC | CATRTSGRAGEQFF
TRBJ1-2 | TRBV4-1 | . | TRBD1 | TGCGCCAGCAGCCTGGGACAGGGGGCGAGACACCATGGCTACACCTTC | CASSLGQGARHHGYTF
TRBJ1-4 | TRBV6-5 | once | . | TGTGCCAGCAGTTTAGGGCCAGGGAATGAAAAACTGTTTTTT | CASSLGPGNEKLFF
TRBJ1-1 | TRBV2 | . | . | TGTGCCACCAGACAGAACCTGAACACTGAAGCTTTCTTT | CATRQNLNTEAFF
TRBJ2-7 | TRBV10-2 | . | . | TGCGCCAGCAGTGAAGGAGGGGGCACAACCTACGAGCAGTACTTC | CASSEGGGTTYEQYF
TRBJ2-1 | TRBV27 | . | . | TGTGCCAGCAGCCCTTTAGGGGTACATGAGCAGTTCTTC | CASSPLGVHEQFF
TRBJ2-1 | TRBV7-3 | . | . | TGTGCCAGCAGCTTTTTCTCTAACAATGAGCAGTTCTTC | CASSFFSNNEQFF
TRBJ2-5 | TRBV6-5 | . | . | TGTGCCAGCGTCAAAAGTTTGAGGGAGACCCAGTACTTC | CASVKSLRETQYF
TRBJ2-7 | TRBV27 | . | TRBD2 | TGTGCCAGCAGTCCGGGACTAGCGGGGGGTAGGTACGAGCAGTACTTC | CASSPGLAGGRYEQYF
TRBJ1-1 | TRBV5-4 | . | TRBD1 | TGTGCCAGCACGGACAGGGGTAAAAACACTGAAGCTTTCTTT | CASTDRGKNTEAFF
TRBJ2-7 | TRBV11-2 | . | . | TGTGCCAGCAGCTCCGGAGGCTCAGCCTACGAGCAGTACTTC | CASSSGGSAYEQYF
TRBJ2-3 | TRBV4-2 | once | TRBD2 | TGTGCCAGCAGCGCCCTATTGACTAGCGGGGGGTACATCACAGATACGCAGTATTTT | CASSALLTSGGYITDTQYF
TRBJ1-6 | TRBV9 | . | . | TGTGCCAGCAGCCCACGTAGTTGGCAGGGGTTGTCACCCCTCCACTTT | CASSPRSWQGLSPLHF
TRBJ2-1 | TRBV5-1 | . | . | TGCGCCAGCAGCTTGGGGGCGGGGAATGAGCAGTTCTTC | CASSLGAGNEQFF
TRBJ2-7 | TRBV4-2 | . | . | TGTGCCAGCAGCCAAGATGCAGCCTACGAGCAGTACTTC | CASSQDAAYEQYF
TRBJ2-3 | TRBV5-5 | . | . | TGTGCCAGCAGCTGGAGCACCACAGATACGCAGTATTTT | CASSWSTTDTQYF
TRBJ1-6 | TRBV4-1 | . | . | TGCGCCAGCAGCCGGAGCGGGGGCTCTGATTATTCACCCCTCCACTTT | CASSRSGGSDYSPLHF
TRBJ2-2 | TRBV5-1 | . | TRBD2 | TGCGCCAGCAGAGGGGAGGGGACCGGGGAGCTGTTTTTT | CASRGEGTGELFF
TRBJ2-7 | TRBV19 | once | TRBD2 | TGTGCCAGTAGTAGGGCCGGGACTAGCGGGAGTTACGAGCAGTACTTC | CASSRAGTSGSYEQYF
TRBJ1-1 | TRBV5-1 | . | TRBD1 | TGCGCCAGCAGCTTGGAGGGGGCGCTGGGCACTGAAGCTTTCTTT | CASSLEGALGTEAFF
TRBJ2-3 | TRBV15 | . | . | TGTGCCACCAGCAGAGAGGATAGGGGTTTGGATACGCAGTATTTT | CATSREDRGLDTQYF
TRBJ1-2 | TRBV9 | . | . | TGTGCCAGCAGCGTACAATCCGGGGGTGACTATGGCTACACCTTC | CASSVQSGGDYGYTF
TRBJ2-7 | TRBV10-1 | . | . | TGCGCCAGCAGTGAACAGGTTGCCCCCTACGAGCAGTACTTC | CASSEQVAPYEQYF
TRBJ2-1 | TRBV18 | . | TRBD2 | TGTGCCAGCTCACTGGGGGGGAGTGTCTACAATGAGCAGTTCTTC | CASSLGGSVYNEQFF
TRBJ2-7 | TRBV2 | . | . | TGTGCCAGCAGGGACAACTCCTACGAGCAGTACTTC | CASRDNSYEQYF
TRBJ2-3 | TRBV14 | . | . | TGTGCCAGCAGCCACAGGGACACTAGCACAGATACGCAGTATTTT | CASSHRDTSTDTQYF
TRBJ2-1 | TRBV27 | . | . | TGTGCCAGCAGTTTGGAGGGGGCGCATCCCTACAATGAGCAGTTCTTC | CASSLEGAHPYNEQFF
TRBJ2-7 | TRBV4-2 | . | TRBD2 | TGTGCCAGCAGCCAAGTTTTAGCGGGAGGGCCTTTATACGAGCAGTACTTC | CASSQVLAGGPLYEQYF
TRBJ2-2 | TRBV5-4 | . | TRBD2 | TGTGCCAGCAGCACCCCTAGCGGGGGGCCTACCGGGGAGCTGTTTTTT | CASSTPSGGPTGELFF
TRBJ1-4 | TRBV6-5 | . | . | TGTGCCAGCAGGACTTCTACGTTAACTAATGAAAAACTGTTTTTT | CASRTSTLTNEKLFF
TRBJ2-7 | TRBV6-1 | . | . | TGTGCCAGCAGTGAAACGGCAGGGTACGAGCAGTACTTC | CASSETAGYEQYF
TRBJ2-7 | TRBV9 | . | TRBD2 | TGTGCCAGCAGCGTAGATATCGGGAGGACTTACGAGCAGTACTTC | CASSVDIGRTYEQYF
TRBJ1-6 | TRBV6-5 | . | TRBD1 | TGTGCCAGCAGTCCCTTGGGACAGGGTGGATCACCCCTCCACTTT | CASSPLGQGGSPLHF
TRBJ2-3 | TRBV4-1 | . | . | TGCGCCAGCAGCCAAGATTTTGGGGACTCAGACACAGATACGCAGTATTTT | CASSQDFGDSDTDTQYF
TRBJ2-2 | TRBV13 | . | . | TGTGCCAGCAGTGGGGGCTTGAACACCGGGGAGCTGTTTTTT | CASSGGLNTGELFF
TRBJ2-2 | TRBV14 | . | . | TGTGCCAGCAGCCAGGTTACAGGGCGAGGCGGGGAGCTGTTTTTT | CASSQVTGRGGELFF
TRBJ2-1 | TRBV6-5 | once | . | TGTGCCAGCAGTTACTCCCCGGGCAATGAGCAGTTCTTC | CASSYSPGNEQFF
TRBJ1-1 | TRBV5-6 | . | . | TGTGCCAGCAGCCTGGACGGGAGGAGAACTGAAGCTTTCTTT | CASSLDGRRTEAFF
TRBJ2-1 | TRBV3-1/TRBV3-2 | . | . | TGTGCCAGCAGCCAAGGTCTAGCAGACTACAATGAGCAGTTCTTC | CASSQGLADYNEQFF
TRBJ2-3 | TRBV19 | . | TRBD2 | TGTGCCAGTAGTACGACTAGCGCCGGGTGGGATACGCAGTATTTT | CASSTTSAGWDTQYF
TRBJ1-1 | TRBV21-1 | . | . | TGTGCCAGCAGCCAAAACCCGCATGGGACAGGGGTAGAAGCTTTCTTT | CASSQNPHGTGVEAFF
TRBJ1-1 | TRBV7-9 | . | . | TGTGCCAGCAATCCCCTCGGCACTGAAGCTTTCTTT | CASNPLGTEAFF
TRBJ2-1 | TRBV7-2 | . | . | TGTGCCAGCATCCTCGGAGGGACCCGGTTCAATGAGCAGTTCTTC | CASILGGTRFNEQFF
TRBJ1-5 | TRBV25-1 | . | . | TGTGCCAGCAGTGGAGGGGGATATCAGCCCCAGCATTTT | CASSGGGYQPQHF
TRBJ1-4 | TRBV7-6 | . | TRBD1 | TGTGCCAGCAGCCCGCAACAGGGGAACTTTAATGAAAAACTGTTTTTT | CASSPQQGNFNEKLFF
TRBJ2-3 | TRBV24-1 | . | TRBD1 | TGTGCCACCAGTGATCCCATCATCGACAGGGGTGTCACAGATACGCAGTATTTT | CATSDPIIDRGVTDTQYF
TRBJ2-7 | TRBV12-5 | . | TRBD2 | TGTGCTAGTGGTTTGGGATTATTAGCGGGCCCCTCTTACGAGCAGTACTTC | CASGLGLLAGPSYEQYF
TRBJ2-3 | TRBV25-1 | once | TRBD2 | TGTGCCAGCAGTGCCCTACTAGCGGGGGCCACAGATACGCAGTATTTT | CASSALLAGATDTQYF